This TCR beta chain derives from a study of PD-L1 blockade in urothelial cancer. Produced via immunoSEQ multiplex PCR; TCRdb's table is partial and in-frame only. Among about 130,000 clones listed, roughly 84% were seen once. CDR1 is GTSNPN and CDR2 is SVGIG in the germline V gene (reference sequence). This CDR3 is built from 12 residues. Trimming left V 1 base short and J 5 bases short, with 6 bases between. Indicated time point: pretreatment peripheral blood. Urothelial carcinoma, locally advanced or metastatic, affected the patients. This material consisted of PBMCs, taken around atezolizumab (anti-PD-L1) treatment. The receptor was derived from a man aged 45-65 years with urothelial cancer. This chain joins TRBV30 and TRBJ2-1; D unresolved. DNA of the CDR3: TGTGCCTGGAGTGCCCTTCACAATGAGCAGTTCTTC. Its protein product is CAWSALHNEQFF.